This entry concerns a single T cell receptor beta chain. The antigen is not known. Trimming pared 6 bases from V and 6 bases from J, leaving 13 bases between. Germline loops: CDR1 LNHDA, CDR2 SQIVND (reference sequence). This CDR3 is 13 amino acids long. This entry is derived from a study of cytomegalovirus exposure and HLA in healthy donors. Study results and caveats: For most TCR beta V segments, an earlier analysis put the productive rate at about 87% or about 30% of the time. Information on immune exposure was restricted to one variable (CMV serostatus). Further analysis was carried out later, and it showed several of the most significant clusters appearing linked to common viral pathogens. V- and J-gene trimming in TCR beta was tied to a missense DCLRE1C variant by an analysis performed later.

Use of 60 Vbeta and 13 Jbeta primers characterized the PCR. Sequencing was performed with immunoSEQ multiplex PCR; in TCRdb, only in-frame clones are kept and a portion is missing. The sample records 200,000 to 300,000 clones, about four fifths being singletons. The sample was PBMCs. This sequence was found in a woman between 40 and 55 years old in good health and CMV-seropositive. The rearrangement joins TRBV19 to TRBJ2-3; tentative D call: TRBD1 (6 bases). CDR3 nucleotide sequence: TGTGCCAGTAGCTCCCGGACAGTGGATACGCAGTATTTT. It yields the protein CASSSRTVDTQYF.